This TCR beta chain originates from a study of T cell changes during pregnancy in multiple sclerosis. This clone appeared a single time. Germline CDR1 MGHDK, CDR2 SYGVNS. Trimming removed 5 bases from V and 6 bases from J; junction bases left unmatched: 2. The CDR3 is made up of 12 amino acids. Method: immunoSEQ multiplex PCR; TCRdb's copy keeps in-frame clones and lacks some. The sample lists roughly 57,000 clones, about 88% seen once, with 2% to 3% in the top ten. The source of this sequence is a female donor with multiple sclerosis, enrolled in a pregnancy study. The chain carries TRBV25-1 and TRBJ1-2, with 8 bases matching TRBD1. The sample consisted of peripheral blood, taken in the first trimester of pregnancy. The CDR3 loop reads CASSPGGNGYTF. The DNA for the CDR3 is TGTGCCAGCAGTCCAGGGGGCAATGGCTACACCTTC.